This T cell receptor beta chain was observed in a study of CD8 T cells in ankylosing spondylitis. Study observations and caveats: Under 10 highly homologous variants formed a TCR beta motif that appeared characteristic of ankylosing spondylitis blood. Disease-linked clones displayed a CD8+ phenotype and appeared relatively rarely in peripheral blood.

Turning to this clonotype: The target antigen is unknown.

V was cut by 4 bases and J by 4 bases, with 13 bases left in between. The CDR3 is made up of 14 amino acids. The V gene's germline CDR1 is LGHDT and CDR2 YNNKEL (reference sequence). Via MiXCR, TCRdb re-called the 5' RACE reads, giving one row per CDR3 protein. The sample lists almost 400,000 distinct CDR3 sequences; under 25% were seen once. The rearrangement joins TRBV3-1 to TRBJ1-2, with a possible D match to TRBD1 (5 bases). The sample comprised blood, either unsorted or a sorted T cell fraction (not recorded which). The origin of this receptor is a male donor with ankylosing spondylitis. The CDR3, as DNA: TGTGCCAGCAGCCTAGGGGTCTCGGGCTATGGCTACACCTTC. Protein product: CASSLGVSGYGYTF.